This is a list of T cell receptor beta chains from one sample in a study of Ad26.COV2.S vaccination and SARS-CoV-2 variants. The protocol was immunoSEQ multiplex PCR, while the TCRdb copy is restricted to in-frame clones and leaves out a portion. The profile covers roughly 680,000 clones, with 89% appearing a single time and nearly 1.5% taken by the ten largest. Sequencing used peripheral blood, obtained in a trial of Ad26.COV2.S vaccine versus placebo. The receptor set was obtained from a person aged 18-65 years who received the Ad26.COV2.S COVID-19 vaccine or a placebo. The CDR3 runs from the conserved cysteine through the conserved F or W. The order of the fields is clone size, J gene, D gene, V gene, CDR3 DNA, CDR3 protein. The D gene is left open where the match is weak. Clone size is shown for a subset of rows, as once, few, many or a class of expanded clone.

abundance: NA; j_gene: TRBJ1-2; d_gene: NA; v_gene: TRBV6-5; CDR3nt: TGTGCCAGCAAAGAGGGAGCTAACTATGGCTACACCTTC; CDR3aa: CASKEGANYGYTF
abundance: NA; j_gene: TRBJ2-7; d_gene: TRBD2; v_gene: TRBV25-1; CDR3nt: TGTGCCAGCAGTGACCCCTCGGAGACTAGCGCCTCCTACGAGCAGTACTTC; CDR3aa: CASSDPSETSASYEQYF
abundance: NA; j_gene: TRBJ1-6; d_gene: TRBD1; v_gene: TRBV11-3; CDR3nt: TGTGCCAGCAGCCGCGGGACAGGGGTTAATTCACCCCTCCACTTT; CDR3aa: CASSRGTGVNSPLHF
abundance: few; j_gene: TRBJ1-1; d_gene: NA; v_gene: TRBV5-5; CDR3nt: TGTGCCAGCAGTTCCGCGGGAACTGAAGCTTTCTTT; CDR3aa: CASSSAGTEAFF
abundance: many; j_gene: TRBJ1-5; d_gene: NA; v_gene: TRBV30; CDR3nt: TGTGCCTGGAGGCACCGGGCCATGAATCAGCCCCAGCATTTT; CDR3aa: CAWRHRAMNQPQHF
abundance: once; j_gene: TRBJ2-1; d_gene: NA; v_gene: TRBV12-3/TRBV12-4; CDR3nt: TGTGCCAGCAGTTTAAGTGTCCAACAGGAGTTCTTC; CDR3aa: CASSLSVQQEFF
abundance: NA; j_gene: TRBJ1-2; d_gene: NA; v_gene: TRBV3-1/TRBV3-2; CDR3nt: TGTGCCAGCAGCCAACCGACACAGAACTATGGCTACACCTTC; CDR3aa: CASSQPTQNYGYTF
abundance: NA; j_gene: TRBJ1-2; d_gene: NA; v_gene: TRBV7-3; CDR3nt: TGTGCCAGCAGCTTAGAGGCAGGGGCTACCTATGGCTACACCTTC; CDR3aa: CASSLEAGATYGYTF
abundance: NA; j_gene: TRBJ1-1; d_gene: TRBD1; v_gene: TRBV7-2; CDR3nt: TGTGCCAGCAGGATCACAGGGGGACCAATGAACACTGAAGCTTTCTTT; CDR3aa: CASRITGGPMNTEAFF
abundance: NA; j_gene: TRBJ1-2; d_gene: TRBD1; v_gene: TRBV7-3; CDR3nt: TGTGCCAGCAGCTTAAGCAGGGGGGAAGGCTACACCTTC; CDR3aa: CASSLSRGEGYTF
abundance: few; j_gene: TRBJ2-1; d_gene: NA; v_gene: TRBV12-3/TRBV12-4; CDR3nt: TGTGCCAGCAGTTTAGTACCAGAGGGGCAGTTCTTC; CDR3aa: CASSLVPEGQFF
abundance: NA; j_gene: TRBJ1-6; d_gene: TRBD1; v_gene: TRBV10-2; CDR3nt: TGCGCCAGCTCCCACGGACAGGTCGGCTATAATTCACCCCTCCACTTT; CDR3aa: CASSHGQVGYNSPLHF
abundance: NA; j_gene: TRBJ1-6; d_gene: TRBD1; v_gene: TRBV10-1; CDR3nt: TGCGCCAGCAGTGACCCGGACAGGGTGAATTCACCCCTCCACTTT; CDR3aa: CASSDPDRVNSPLHF
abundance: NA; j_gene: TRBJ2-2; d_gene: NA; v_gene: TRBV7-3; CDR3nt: TGTGCCAGCAGCTCACAGGGTGGGAACACCGGGGAGCTGTTTTTT; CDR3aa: CASSSQGGNTGELFF
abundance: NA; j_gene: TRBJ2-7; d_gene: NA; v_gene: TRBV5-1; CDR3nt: TGCGCCAGCAGCCCCCCGGACCGGTACGAGCAGTACTTC; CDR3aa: CASSPPDRYEQYF
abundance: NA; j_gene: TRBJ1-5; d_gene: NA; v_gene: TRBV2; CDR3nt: TGTGCCAGCAGTGAAACGGGGCAACGACAGCCCCAGCATTTT; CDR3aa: CASSETGQRQPQHF
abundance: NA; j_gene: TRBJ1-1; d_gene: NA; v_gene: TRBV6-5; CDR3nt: TGTGCCAGCAGTTACGATGCACCCCCTGAAGCTTTCTTT; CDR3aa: CASSYDAPPEAFF
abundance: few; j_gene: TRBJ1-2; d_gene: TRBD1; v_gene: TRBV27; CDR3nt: TGTGCCAGCAGGGACAGGGGGGTCTCCTGGTATGGCTACACCTTC; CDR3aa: CASRDRGVSWYGYTF
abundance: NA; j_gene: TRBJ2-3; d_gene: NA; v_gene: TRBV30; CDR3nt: TGTGCCTGGACGCCGGGCACAGATACGCAGTATTTT; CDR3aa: CAWTPGTDTQYF
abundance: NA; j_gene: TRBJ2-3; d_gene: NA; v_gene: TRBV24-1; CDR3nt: TGTGCCACCAGTGCTCTTGATACGCAGTATTTT; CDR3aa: CATSALDTQYF
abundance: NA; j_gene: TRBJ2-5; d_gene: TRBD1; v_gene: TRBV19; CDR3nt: TGTGCCAGTCGGCCCGGGACAGCTTTCCAAGAGACCCAGTACTTC; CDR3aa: CASRPGTAFQETQYF
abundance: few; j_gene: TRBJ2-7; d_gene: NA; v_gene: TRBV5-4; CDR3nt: TGTGCCAGCAGCTTGGGTCAAGGTGCCTCCTACGAGCAGTACTTC; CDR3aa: CASSLGQGASYEQYF
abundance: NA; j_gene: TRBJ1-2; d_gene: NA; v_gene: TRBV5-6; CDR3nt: TGTGCCAGCAGCACCCTTAAAGGGGATGGCTACACCTTC; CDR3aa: CASSTLKGDGYTF
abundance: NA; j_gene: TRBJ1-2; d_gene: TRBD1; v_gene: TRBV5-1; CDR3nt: TGCGCCAGCAGCTTGGGACAGGGCGTTTATGGCTACACCTTC; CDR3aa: CASSLGQGVYGYTF
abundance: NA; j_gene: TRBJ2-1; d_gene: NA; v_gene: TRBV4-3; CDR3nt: TGCGCCAGCAGCCAAGGGACGGGGGCCGCCTACAATGAGCAGTTCTTC; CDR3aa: CASSQGTGAAYNEQFF
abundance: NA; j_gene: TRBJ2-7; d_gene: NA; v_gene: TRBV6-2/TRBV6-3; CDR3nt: TGTGCCAGCAGTGGAACGCTCACCTACGAGCAGTACTTC; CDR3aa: CASSGTLTYEQYF
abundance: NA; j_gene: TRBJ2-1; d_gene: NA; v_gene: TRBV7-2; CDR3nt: TGTGCCAGCAGCTCTAGACGGGGGGCTGAGCAGTTCTTC; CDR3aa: CASSSRRGAEQFF
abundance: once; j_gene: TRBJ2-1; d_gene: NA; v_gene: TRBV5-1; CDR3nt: TGCGCCAGCAGCTCAAACAATGAGCAGTTCTTC; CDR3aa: CASSSNNEQFF
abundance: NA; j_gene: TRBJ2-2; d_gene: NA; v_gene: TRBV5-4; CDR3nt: TGTGCCAGCAGCCCGGGACGGTCGAACACCGGGGAGCTGTTTTTT; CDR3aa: CASSPGRSNTGELFF
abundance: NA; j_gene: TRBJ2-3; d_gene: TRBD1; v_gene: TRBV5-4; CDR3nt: TGTGCCAGCAGCCGCCTAGAGACAGGGAGTACAGATACGCAGTATTTT; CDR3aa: CASSRLETGSTDTQYF
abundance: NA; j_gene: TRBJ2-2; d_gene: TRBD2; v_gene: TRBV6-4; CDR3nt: TGTGCCAGCAGTGCAAGCGGGAGCACCGGGGAGCTGTTTTTT; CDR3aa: CASSASGSTGELFF
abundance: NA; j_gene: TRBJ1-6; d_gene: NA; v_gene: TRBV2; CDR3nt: TGTGCCAGCAAAACGACAGGACCCGATTCACCCCTCCACTTT; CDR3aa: CASKTTGPDSPLHF
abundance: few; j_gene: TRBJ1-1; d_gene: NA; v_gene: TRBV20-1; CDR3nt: TGCAGTGCTAGTCAGGGTGGTGAAGCTTTCTTT; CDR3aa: CSASQGGEAFF
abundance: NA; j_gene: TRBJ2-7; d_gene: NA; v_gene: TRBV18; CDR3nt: TGTGCCAGCTCACCACCGGGAGTCGATAACGAGCAGTACTTC; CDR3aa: CASSPPGVDNEQYF
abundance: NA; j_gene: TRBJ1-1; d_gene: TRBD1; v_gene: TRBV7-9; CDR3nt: TGTGCCAGCAGCTTAGTAGACAGGGGGCTGAACACTGAAGCTTTCTTT; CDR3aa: CASSLVDRGLNTEAFF
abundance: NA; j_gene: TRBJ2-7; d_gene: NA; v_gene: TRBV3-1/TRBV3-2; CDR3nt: TGTGCCAGCAGTCCCGGGGCGCGTCTCCAGTACTTC; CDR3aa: CASSPGARLQYF
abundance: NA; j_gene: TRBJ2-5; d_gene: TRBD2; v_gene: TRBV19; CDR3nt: TGTGCCAGTAGTATGGGGACCGGGACTAGGAAGTACTTC; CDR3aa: CASSMGTGTRKYF
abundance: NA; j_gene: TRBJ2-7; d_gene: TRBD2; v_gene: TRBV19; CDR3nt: TGTGCCAGTAGTGTAGCGGGGGGCGAATCCTACGAGCAGTACTTC; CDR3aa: CASSVAGGESYEQYF
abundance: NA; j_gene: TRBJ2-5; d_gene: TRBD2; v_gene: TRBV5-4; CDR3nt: TGTGCCAGCAGCCCGCGACTAGCGGGACAAGAGACCCAGTACTTC; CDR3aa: CASSPRLAGQETQYF
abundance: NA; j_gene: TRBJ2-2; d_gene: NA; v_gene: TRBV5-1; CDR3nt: TGCGCCAGCAGCACCGGCGAGCGCACCGGGGAGCTGTTTTTT; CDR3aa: CASSTGERTGELFF
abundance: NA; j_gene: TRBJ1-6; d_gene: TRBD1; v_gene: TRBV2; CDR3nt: TGTGCCAGCAGTGTGGGGACAGGGGCTTCACCCCTCCACTTT; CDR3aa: CASSVGTGASPLHF
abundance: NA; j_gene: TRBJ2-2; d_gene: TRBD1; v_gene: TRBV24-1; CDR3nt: TGTGCCACCAGTGAGGGGACAGAGAACACCGGGGAGCTGTTTTTT; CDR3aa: CATSEGTENTGELFF
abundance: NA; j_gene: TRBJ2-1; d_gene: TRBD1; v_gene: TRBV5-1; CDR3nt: TGCGCCAGCAGCATTGGGCGAGGGGGCAGTGAGCAGTTCTTC; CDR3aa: CASSIGRGGSEQFF
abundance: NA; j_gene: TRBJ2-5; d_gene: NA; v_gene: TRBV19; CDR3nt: TGTGCCAGTAGTCCCGTTAACCCTCAAGAGACCCAGTACTTC; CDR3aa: CASSPVNPQETQYF
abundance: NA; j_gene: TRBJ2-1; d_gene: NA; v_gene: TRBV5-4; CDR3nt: TGTGCCAGCAGCTTGAGGTTCAGGGGCGCCTACAATGAGCAGTTCTTC; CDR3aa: CASSLRFRGAYNEQFF
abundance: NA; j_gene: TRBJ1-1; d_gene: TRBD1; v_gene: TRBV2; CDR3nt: TGTGCCAGCAGTGGACAGGGGAGGACTGAAGCTTTCTTT; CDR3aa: CASSGQGRTEAFF
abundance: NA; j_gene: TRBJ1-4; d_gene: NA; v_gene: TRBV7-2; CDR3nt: TGTGCCAGCAGCTTAGCCCCACGTACTAATGAAAAACTGTTTTTT; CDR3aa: CASSLAPRTNEKLFF
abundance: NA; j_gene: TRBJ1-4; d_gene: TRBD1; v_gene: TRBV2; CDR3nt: TGTGCCAGCAGTGAAGCGACAGGGAGGGATGAAAAACTGTTTTTT; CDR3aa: CASSEATGRDEKLFF